Listed below are T cell receptor beta chains from one sample, sequenced in a study of regulatory T cells in long-lasting Graves disease. TCRdb reanalysed the multiplex PCR reads using MiXCR and keeps one entry per CDR3 protein. The repertoire holds fewer than 450,000 distinct CDR3 sequences, with around 21% as singletons. The material was peripheral blood mononuclear cells (PBMCs), obtained when the disease was refractory, from a patient treated with antithyroid drugs. These TCRs come from a female donor with Graves disease. CDR3s include the opening cysteine and the closing phenylalanine or tryptophan. A D gene is named only where the DNA matches it firmly. Clone size is not always given. Where it is, it says once, few, many or a class for expanded clones.

j_call clone_size d_call v_call cdr3_nt cdr3_aa
TRBJ2-7 many - TRBV30 TGTGCCTGGAGTGTCGGCACAGGGAGCTTCTACGAGCAGTACTTC CAWSVGTGSFYEQYF
TRBJ2-4 many TRBD2 TRBV28 TGTGCCAGCAGTTCGGGAGGGCGGGCCAAAAACATTCAGTACTTC CASSSGGRAKNIQYF
TRBJ2-7 - TRBD2 TRBV20-1 TGCAGTGCTAGAGACGATATCCCACTAGCGGCCATCCCCCCCTACGAGCAGTACTTC CSARDDIPLAAIPPYEQYF
TRBJ1-1 - TRBD1 TRBV29-1 TGCAGCGCCCATACAGGGGCTGAAGCTTTCTTT CSAHTGAEAFF
TRBJ1-6 few - TRBV3-1 TGTGCCAGCAGCCAATTCGGAAATTCACCCCTCCACTTT CASSQFGNSPLHF
TRBJ2-7 few - TRBV7-2 TGTGCCAGCAGCTTAGTGCTGGGGTCCTACGAGCAGTACTTC CASSLVLGSYEQYF
TRBJ2-1 - - TRBV5-4 TGTGCCAGCAGCTTGGTTCCGGGTACCACCTACAATGAGCAGTTCTTC CASSLVPGTTYNEQFF
TRBJ1-1 - - TRBV4-3 TGCGCCAGCAGCCAAGATTACGGGGCCTCGGGCACTGAAGCTTTCTTT CASSQDYGASGTEAFF
TRBJ1-2 few - TRBV4-1 TGCGCCAGCAGCCAAGATTCGTATTTAGGACAGCTGAACTATGGCTACACCTTC CASSQDSYLGQLNYGYTF
TRBJ2-3 - - TRBV29-1 TGCAGCGTTGGTTCCGCTAGCACAGATACGCAGTATTTT CSVGSASTDTQYF
TRBJ2-5 - - TRBV4-2 TGTGCCAGCAGCCCCAGAAGCCCTGGAGAGACCCAGTACTTC CASSPRSPGETQYF
TRBJ1-6 many - TRBV12-3/TRBV12-4 TGTGCCAGCACCCTAAAAATGGGCAATTCACCCCTCCACTTT CASTLKMGNSPLHF
TRBJ1-1 - - TRBV19 TGTGCCAGTAGTACGACAGTGAGAGATGGGGCTTTCTTT CASSTTVRDGAFF
TRBJ1-4 - TRBD1 TRBV11-2 TGTGCCAGCAGCGGGGGACAGGGGAACGAAAAACTGTTTTTT CASSGGQGNEKLFF
TRBJ2-7 few - TRBV19 TGTGCCAGTAGTATGGCCGGGACTGGGGTTTTGGAGCAGTACTTC CASSMAGTGVLEQYF
TRBJ2-5 few TRBD1 TRBV3-1 TGTGCCAGCAGCCAAGAATTGGACAGGGGGTCCGAGGAGACCCAGTACTTC CASSQELDRGSEETQYF
TRBJ1-6 - - TRBV4-1 TGCGCCAGCAGCCACCCACATACGGTGGAGGTGAGCTCCTATAATTCACCCCTCCACTTT CASSHPHTVEVSSYNSPLHF
TRBJ2-2 few TRBD2 TRBV28 TGTGCCAGCAGTCGTAGCGGGAGTTTGTCCACCGGGGAGCTGTTTTTT CASSRSGSLSTGELFF
TRBJ2-7 many TRBD2 TRBV29-1 TGCAGCGTTGAATACCCAGCGGGAGGGTACGAGCAGTACTTC CSVEYPAGGYEQYF
TRBJ2-5 many TRBD1 TRBV7-2 TGTGCCAGCAGCCCTAGCACGGACAGGTCTCAAGAGACCCAGTACTTC CASSPSTDRSQETQYF
TRBJ2-7 - - TRBV20-1 TGCAGTGCTAGAGATACAGGGTACTACGAGCAGTACTTC CSARDTGYYEQYF
TRBJ2-7 - TRBD1 TRBV19 TGTGCCAGTTCCGGGACAGGGAGGATCGCTGACCCCTACGAGCAGTACTTC CASSGTGRIADPYEQYF
TRBJ1-1 few - TRBV5-1 TGCGCCAGCAGCTTGTCAGGGAACAAAAACACTGAAGCTTTCTTT CASSLSGNKNTEAFF
TRBJ2-7 many - TRBV7-2 TGTGCCAGCAGCTTAGAGGACAACCTCTACGAGCAGTACTTC CASSLEDNLYEQYF
TRBJ1-1 - - TRBV18 TGTGCCAGCTCACCCCTGACAGGATTGAACACTGAAGCTCTCTTT CASSPLTGLNTEALF
TRBJ2-2 many TRBD2 TRBV2 TGTGCCAGCAGTGAGAAGTTAGCGGGCACCGGGGAGCTGTTTTTT CASSEKLAGTGELFF
TRBJ2-3 - - TRBV13 TGTGCCAGCAGCCACGCAGATACGCAGTATTTT CASSHADTQYF
TRBJ2-7 many TRBD2 TRBV28 TGTGCCAGCAGTTCTTGGACTAGCGGGAAGATCTACGAGCAGTACTTC CASSSWTSGKIYEQYF
TRBJ1-3 - - TRBV5-1 TGCGCCAGCAGCTTCGGACTGTCCTCTGGAAACACCATATATTTT CASSFGLSSGNTIYF
TRBJ2-7 few - TRBV15 TGTGCCACCAGCAGCCCGGGACATGGAACCTACGAGCAGTACTTC CATSSPGHGTYEQYF
TRBJ2-1 - - TRBV29-1 TGCAGCGTCCCCAAGTTCGCGGGGACTGACTACAATGAGCAGTTCTTC CSVPKFAGTDYNEQFF
TRBJ1-5 many TRBD1 TRBV28 TGTGCCAGCAGATCTCACGCCGGACAGGGAGGTGATGTGGCCCAGCATTTT CASRSHAGQGGDVAQHF
TRBJ2-7 few TRBD2 TRBV5-1 TGCGCCAGCAGTCGCGGGAGTTTAGACGAGCAGTACTTC CASSRGSLDEQYF
TRBJ2-7 few TRBD2 TRBV11-2 TGTGCCAGCAGCTTTCTGGGGCTGGGACTACAAACCTATTCCTCCTACGAGCAGTACTTC CASSFLGLGLQTYSSYEQYF
TRBJ2-7 - - TRBV7-2 TGTGTCAGCAACTTAGTGGGGGCCGAGCAGTACTTC CVSNLVGAEQYF
TRBJ2-7 - TRBD2 TRBV20-1 TGCAGTGCTAGAGATCGGACTAGCGGGATTTGGGAGCAGTACTTC CSARDRTSGIWEQYF
TRBJ1-4 - - TRBV30 TGTGCCTGGAGTGTAGGAGGGACGGTGAATGAAAAACTGTTTTTT CAWSVGGTVNEKLFF
TRBJ1-1 few - TRBV7-2 TGTGCCAGCAGCTTTAGTACGCGGGAAAGAGCTTTCTTT CASSFSTRERAFF
TRBJ2-7 many TRBD2 TRBV19 TGTGCCAGTAGACTGGGACTAGCGGGAGGCCCCTATTACGAGCAGTACTTC CASRLGLAGGPYYEQYF
TRBJ2-7 - - TRBV20-1 TGCAGTGCTAGGTTCATGAACGGCGAGCAGTACTTC CSARFMNGEQYF
TRBJ2-7 few - TRBV11-2 TGTGCCAGCAGCTTAAGAGTAACCTACGAGCAGTACTTC CASSLRVTYEQYF
TRBJ2-5 - TRBD2 TRBV7-2 TGTGCCAGCAGCGTGACAGGTCCTCTAGCGGGAGCGTCGTGGGTGACCCAGTACTTC CASSVTGPLAGASWVTQYF
TRBJ1-5 - - TRBV19 TGTGCCAGTAGTATTGGGAGGGCCCGTAGCAATCAGCCCCAGCATTTT CASSIGRARSNQPQHF
TRBJ1-1 - - TRBV3-1 TGTGCCAGCAGCCAACCTCCGAGTGAAGCTTTCTTT CASSQPPSEAFF
TRBJ1-5 many TRBD1 TRBV7-6 TGTGCCAGCAGCCTTACAGGGGGCGATCAGCCCCAGCATTTT CASSLTGGDQPQHF
TRBJ2-2 - TRBD2 TRBV19 TGTGCCAGTAGTACGGGACTAGCGGGAGGGCCGTGGACCGGGGAGCTGTTTTTT CASSTGLAGGPWTGELFF
TRBJ2-7 - TRBD1 TRBV3-1 TGTGCCAGCAGCCAGGGGGACAGCTACGAGCAGTACTTC CASSQGDSYEQYF
TRBJ1-2 many TRBD1 TRBV28 TGTGCCAGCAGTTTTGGAGGGGGCGCTATTGGTGGCTACACCTTC CASSFGGGAIGGYTF
TRBJ2-7 - TRBD1 TRBV29-1 TGCAGCGTTGAAGATTTACCCAACTCCGGGACAGGGGGCAACGAGCAGCACTTC CSVEDLPNSGTGGNEQHF
TRBJ2-1 - TRBD2 TRBV12-3/TRBV12-4 TGTGCCAGCAGTTTGCGTCTAGCGGTAGGAAATGAGCAGTTCTTC CASSLRLAVGNEQFF
TRBJ1-6 - TRBD1 TRBV7-9 TGTGCCAGCAGCCCGTCGGACAGGAACCTCTATAATTCACCCCTCCACTTT CASSPSDRNLYNSPLHF
TRBJ2-4 few TRBD1 TRBV10-3 TGTGCCTCCGGGACAGGGGCGCAAGACATTCAGTACTTC CASGTGAQDIQYF
TRBJ2-7 few - TRBV6-1 TGTGCCAGCAGTCAGGGACGTGCCTACGAGCAGTACTTC CASSQGRAYEQYF
TRBJ2-7 - TRBD1 TRBV11-2 TGCGCCAGCAGCTTAATCGGGACAGAAACCTACGAGCAGTACTTC CASSLIGTETYEQYF
TRBJ2-1 - - TRBV19 TGTGCCAGTAGTATAGATCTGGGTGGGTGGGGGGATGAGCAGTTCTTC CASSIDLGGWGDEQFF
TRBJ2-5 - TRBD2 TRBV3-1 TGTGCCAGCAGCCCAGGACTAGCGGGAGGACTTGGAGAGACCCAGTACTTC CASSPGLAGGLGETQYF
TRBJ2-5 many - TRBV24-1 TGTGCCACCAGTGATTTCGGTCAAGAGACCCAGTACTTC CATSDFGQETQYF